This TCR beta chain derives from a study of T cells in Graves' hyperthyroidism and ophthalmopathy. Across the study: At the time of initial diagnosis and before any treatment, peripheral blood was collected.

The CDR3 contains 13 residues. The germline gives CDR1 KGHDR, CDR2 SFDVKD. The V end lost 7 bases, the J end lost 6 bases, and 14 bases lay between the germline ends. Thyroid ultrasound and orbital computed tomography, with clinical symptoms and serum thyroxine and TRAb, informed diagnoses. PBMCs were sourced from approximately 9.3 ml fresh peripheral blood. Using RNA transcripts as the source, TCR beta CDR3 regions were amplified. TCR CDR3 regions were first amplified by RT-PCR with HTBI primers. TCRdb recomputed calls from the multiplex PCR reads with MiXCR, one row per CDR3 protein. The sample shows around 55,000 distinct CDR3 sequences, approximately 52% of them seen only once. This clonotype showed up many times.

This clonotype was obtained from a woman aged 50 to 60 with Graves' ophthalmopathy. The sequencing sample was made of blood. J is TRBJ1-1 and V is TRBV24-1; D not resolved. The CDR3 spells CATRTDDYAEAFF. Here the CDR3 DNA reads TGTGCCACCAGGACGGACGATTACGCTGAAGCTTTCTTT.